The next 29 T cell receptor beta chains were all read from a single sample in a study of T cell responses to AZD1222 COVID-19 vaccine (dated by TCRdb to the early 2020s). Library method: the immunoSEQ multiplex PCR assay. TCRdb re-hosts the immuneACCESS table, in-frame sequences only. Its copies lack some clones; in the studies checked, an unresolved V gene accounts for under half of them, and the cause for the rest is not known. The sample table contains 73,000 or so clones; only one count was recorded for more than 70% of them. The top ten clones comprise around 19% of the sample. The time point label here, explained by the study, means: baseline before first vaccination. The sample in question was peripheral blood, obtained on day 0 of AZD1222 vaccination. Receptors were obtained from an adult in good health.

The chain uses TRBV7-9 and TRBJ1-4; TRBD1 agrees at 7 bases. Trimming took 5 bases from V and 5 from J; bases not matched to a gene: 8. The CDR3 length is 15 residues. Germline V CDR1 and CDR2: SEHNR, FQNEAQ (reference sequence). The CDR3 bases are TGTGCCAGCAGCAACCGACAGGGTAGGAATGAAAAACTGTTTTTT. Amino acids: CASSNRQGRNEKLFF.

The gene calls are TRBV27 and TRBJ1-3, with unresolved D. Germline-derived CDR1 and CDR2 are MNHEY and SMNVEV (reference sequence). This CDR3 contains 14 residues. The V end was cut by 7 bases, the J end by 0 bases, with 10 bases between. This chain's CDR3 is CASMSKSSGNTIYF. The CDR3 DNA sequence: TGTGCCAGCATGAGCAAAAGCTCTGGAAACACCATATATTTT.

V usage is TRBV9 and J usage is TRBJ1-2, with unresolved D. There are 14 residues in the CDR3. Germline loops: CDR1 SGDLS, CDR2 YYNGEE. Trimming took off 0 bases at V and 8 bases at J, with 14 bases between the two ends. Here the CDR3 DNA reads TGTGCCAGCAGCGTAGAAACAAGACCGCAGGGCTACACCTTC. Amino acids: CASSVETRPQGYTF.

The chain combines TRBV7-5 with TRBJ2-5; TRBD2 is taken as the D call from the table, unchecked against the DNA. TRBV7-5 is designated a pseudogene. This CDR3 has 20 amino acids. The CDR3: CVRSLIGLAGAVFSKETQYF. The CDR3 DNA sequence: TGTGTCAGAAGCTTAATCGGACTAGCGGGTGCCGTTTTTTCTAAAGAGACCCAGTACTTC.

V and J are TRBV18 and TRBJ1-1, with D uncertain. Trimming took 2 bases from V and 1 from J, leaving 5 bases between them. Per the germline V gene, CDR1 is KGHSH and CDR2 is LQKENI. CDR3 length: 13 amino acids. CDR3 sequence (DNA): TGTGCCAGCTCACCAAAGGGGAACACTGAAGCTTTCTTT. It is translated as CASSPKGNTEAFF.

V gene TRBV3-1 (or the pseudogene TRBV3-2) combines with J gene TRBJ2-5, with D possibly being TRBD1 (6 bases). This CDR3 is 12 amino acids long. V lost 3 bases, J lost 6 bases, and 8 bases lay in between. Germline V CDR1 and CDR2: LGHDT, YNNKEL (reference sequence). CDR3 nucleotides: TGTGCCAGCAGCCAGCAGGGGCAGACCCAGTACTTC. Residues: CASSQQGQTQYF.

V and J are TRBV30 and TRBJ1-1; D is unresolved. Germline V CDR1 and CDR2: GTSNPN, SVGIG (reference sequence). V lost 4 bases, J lost 2 bases, and 8 bases lay in between. The CDR3 is made up of 12 amino acids. The CDR3 DNA reads as TGTGCCTGGAAGGCGAGAAACACTGAAGCTTTCTTT. Amino acids: CAWKARNTEAFF.

The chain links TRBV9 to TRBJ2-2; D is ambiguous. CDR1 and CDR2 (germline): SGDLS, YYNGEE. V gave up 0 bases and J gave up 5 bases, with 14 bases separating them. CDR3 size: 16 residues. CDR3 residues: CASSVETETLTGELFF. The CDR3 DNA follows: TGTGCCAGCAGCGTAGAAACAGAGACTCTTACCGGGGAGCTGTTTTTT. Full variable domain (remainder filled in from reference TRBV9 and TRBJ2-2): DSGVTQTPKHLITATGQRVTLRCSPRSGDLSVYWYQQSLDQGLQFLIQYYNGEERAKGNILERFSAQQFPDLHSELNLSSLELGDSALYFCASSVETETLTGELFFGEGSRLTVL.

This clone appeared once. The rearrangement links TRBV9 to TRBJ2-2, with 9 bases that match TRBD2. The CDR3 covers 16 residues. V was clipped by 0 bases and J by 6 bases; unmatched bases: 6. The germline V gene has CDR1 SGDLS and CDR2 YYNGEE. CDR3 coding DNA: TGTGCCAGCAGCGTAGAGACTAGCGGCTTAGCCGGGGAGCTGTTTTTT. Protein: CASSVETSGLAGELFF.

This chain joins TRBV7-6 and TRBJ2-7, with 11 bases aligning to TRBD2. Trimming cost V 3 bases and J 0 bases; bases outside gene matches: 4. The V gene's germline CDR1 is SGHVS and CDR2 FNYEAQ. The CDR3 consists of 16 residues. The CDR3 protein is CASSLVAGGLSYEQYF. In DNA form, the CDR3 reads TGTGCCAGCAGCTTGGTAGCGGGGGGGCTCTCCTACGAGCAGTACTTC.

The chain combines TRBV28 with TRBJ1-3; no definite D call. Trimming took 4 bases from V and 0 from J, leaving 7 bases between them. In germline, CDR1 is MDHEN, CDR2 SYDVKM. The CDR3 loop spans 14 amino acids. CDR3 bases: TGTGCCAGCAGTTCGGACCTCTCTGGAAACACCATATATTTT. This codes for CASSSDLSGNTIYF.

The chain couples TRBV27 to TRBJ2-1; 11 bases are a match to TRBD2. The CDR3 length is 15 residues. V was clipped by 2 bases and J by 15 bases; unmatched bases: 12. Germline CDR1 is MNHEY and CDR2 is SMNVEV (reference sequence). The CDR3 sequence: CASSLGSGASGRPFF. The CDR3 DNA reads as TGTGCCAGCAGTTTAGGTAGCGGGGCTAGCGGGAGGCCGTTCTTC.

The chain links TRBV19 to TRBJ2-7; 8 nucleotides align to TRBD1. The CDR3 has 14 amino acids. The V gene's germline CDR1 is LNHDA and CDR2 SQIVND (reference sequence). V lost 7 bases to trimming and J lost 4 bases; unmatched junction nucleotides: 9. The CDR3 here is CASTAGRGLYEQYF. DNA for the CDR3: TGTGCCAGTACTGCTGGCAGGGGGCTTTACGAGCAGTACTTC.

The V gene is TRBV5-6, the J gene TRBJ1-5; maybe TRBD1 (5 bases). The CDR3 is made up of 13 amino acids. Trimming left V 2 bases short and J 9 bases short, with 12 bases between. Germline V gene lookup returns CDR1 SGHDT and CDR2 YYEEEE. The CDR3 is CASSLSGTSPQHF. The CDR3 nucleotides read TGTGCCAGCAGCTTAAGTGGGACCTCGCCCCAGCATTTT.

Written as DNA, the CDR3 is TGTGCCAGCAGTTTAGGGGCCGGGACTAGCGGGATAGACGAGCAGTACTTC. It is translated as CASSLGAGTSGIDEQYF. The rearrangement uses TRBV27 and TRBJ2-7, with 13 bases matching TRBD2. Germline lookup yields CDR1 MNHEY and CDR2 SMNVEV (reference sequence). Germline trimming cut 2 bases from V and 5 bases from J; bases unmatched to any gene: 9. The CDR3 consists of 17 residues.

This chain links TRBV5-1 with TRBJ2-7; D perhaps matches TRBD1 (5 bases). CDR1 is SGHRS and CDR2 is YFSETQ in the germline V gene. Between the trimmed V and J ends, which lost 6 bases and 2 bases, there was a span of 18 bases. The CDR3 length is 15 residues. CDR3 nucleotide sequence: TGCGCCAGCATTCAAGACAGCAGTGGGCCCTACGAGCAGTACTTC. The encoded protein is CASIQDSSGPYEQYF.

The V call is TRBV18, the J call TRBJ1-6, with 8 bases that match TRBD1. This CDR3 has 15 amino acids. Germline CDR1 reads KGHSH; CDR2 reads LQKENI. V shed 3 bases and J 10 bases; nucleotides not matched to a gene: 8. The CDR3 loop reads CASSPRTGPESPLHF. In DNA, the CDR3 is TGTGCCAGCTCACCCCGGACAGGGCCTGAGTCACCCCTCCACTTT.

The gene calls are TRBV6-5 and TRBJ1-1; maybe TRBD1 (5 bases). V dropped 2 bases and J dropped 1 base, with 14 bases sitting between them. The CDR3 runs to 16 residues. Germline lookup yields CDR1 MNHEY and CDR2 SVGAGI. The CDR3: CASSYTVGQGNTEAFF. CDR3 in DNA: TGTGCCAGCAGTTACACCGTGGGGCAGGGGAACACTGAAGCTTTCTTT.

This chain joins TRBV6-2 or TRBV6-3 and TRBJ1-5; 10 bases align to TRBD1. There are 17 residues in the CDR3. Germline V gene lookup returns CDR1 MNHEY and CDR2 SVGEGT. V lost 6 bases to trimming and J lost 1 base; unmatched junction nucleotides: 9. CDR3 bases: TGTGCCAGCAGCCGGACAGGGGGGATGATGAGCAATCAGCCCCAGCATTTT. Its translation: CASSRTGGMMSNQPQHF.

The rearrangement joins TRBV19 to TRBJ1-1; D gene ambiguous. This CDR3 comprises 14 residues. CDR1 is LNHDA, CDR2 SQIVND, per germline (reference sequence). Trimming took off 3 bases at V and 2 bases at J, with 10 bases between the two ends. CDR3 in amino acids: CASSMKGGNTEAFF. CDR3 DNA sequence: TGTGCCAGTAGTATGAAAGGAGGAAACACTGAAGCTTTCTTT.

This clone was counted a single time. The chain joins TRBV6-1 to TRBJ1-5; D call uncertain. The V end was cut by 3 bases, the J end by 5 bases, with 8 bases between. Per the germline V gene, CDR1 is MNHNS and CDR2 is SASEGT. CDR3 length equals 13 residues. The CDR3 reads CASSDGRDQPQHF. Written as DNA, the CDR3 is TGTGCCAGCAGTGACGGACGGGATCAGCCCCAGCATTTT.

The rearrangement joins TRBV15 to TRBJ1-5; no definite D call. V shed 1 base and J shed 6 bases, with 13 bases lying between them. The CDR3 loop spans 15 amino acids. Per germline, CDR1 LNHNV and CDR2 YYDKDF (reference sequence). CDR3 coding DNA: TGTGCCACCAGCAGAGGAGGGAGCCCGACTCAGCCCCAGCATTTT. The encoded protein is CATSRGGSPTQPQHF.

The V and J genes are TRBV28 and TRBJ1-2, with D perhaps matching TRBD1 (5 bases). The length of the CDR3 is 11 residues. Trimming left V 4 bases short and J 11 bases short, with 11 bases between. Germline V CDR1 and CDR2: MDHEN, SYDVKM. The CDR3: CASSSDSSYTF. The CDR3, as DNA: TGTGCCAGCAGTTCCGACAGTTCTTACACCTTC.

The chain has TRBV18 and TRBJ2-3; 8 positions agree with TRBD2. CDR1 is KGHSH, CDR2 LQKENI, per germline. V lost 0 bases to trimming and J lost 1 base; unmatched junction nucleotides: 6. The CDR3 contains 17 residues. CDR3: CASSPPALAGRTDTQYF. The CDR3 nucleotides read TGTGCCAGCTCACCACCGGCGCTAGCGGGCCGCACAGATACGCAGTATTTT.

The chain employs TRBV11-2 and TRBJ1-1, with 9 bases identical to TRBD1. The germline V gene encodes CDR1 SGHAT and CDR2 FQNNGV. V trimming: 5 bases; J trimming: 6 bases; junction bases outside the gene matches: 7. This CDR3 contains 14 residues. CDR3 amino acids: CASSLRDRASEAFF. The CDR3 nucleotides are TGTGCCAGCAGCCTCCGGGACAGGGCCTCTGAAGCTTTCTTT.

In its sample, this clone was seen a few times. This sequence joins TRBV19 and TRBJ2-1; 11 nucleotides line up with TRBD1. The J segment lost 8 bases and the V segment lost 6 bases, leaving 15 bases of the junction unmatched. The V gene's germline CDR1 is LNHDA and CDR2 SQIVND (reference sequence). CDR3 length: 17 residues. The DNA of the CDR3 is TGTGCCAGTAGCGATGCGTATGGGACAGGGGGTAATGATGAGCAGTTCTTC. It specifies CASSDAYGTGGNDEQFF. Full variable domain (rest looked up from reference TRBV19 and TRBJ2-1): DGGITQSPKYLFRKEGQNVTLSCEQNLNHDAMYWYRQDPGQGLRLIYYSQIVNDFQKGDIAEGYSVSREKKESFPLTVTSAQKNPTAFYLCASSDAYGTGGNDEQFFGPGTRLTVL.

V gene TRBV2 combines with J gene TRBJ1-4; weak D call: TRBD1 (5 bases). CDR1 and CDR2 (germline): SNHLY, FYNNEI. V lost 8 bases and J 5 bases, leaving 12 bases between the germline ends. This CDR3 is 13 amino acids long. The CDR3 DNA reads TGTGCCAGCCACAGGAATGACAATGAAAAACTGTTTTTT. It encodes CASHRNDNEKLFF.

V usage is TRBV7-3 and J usage is TRBJ2-1, with 12 bases lining up with TRBD2. The CDR3 contains 19 residues. Germline V CDR1 and CDR2: SGHTA, FQGTGA. The V segment lost 5 bases and the J segment 0 bases; nucleotides outside the gene matches: 11. The CDR3 coding sequence is TGTGCCAGCAGCATGCTAGCGGGAGGGCCCAACACCTCCTACAATGAGCAGTTCTTC. Amino acids: CASSMLAGGPNTSYNEQFF.

This rearrangement joins TRBV3-1 (or the pseudogene TRBV3-2) to TRBJ2-7, with TRBD2 as a possible D gene (6 bases). The V gene's germline CDR1 is LGHDT and CDR2 YNNKEL (reference sequence). Trimming took off 3 bases at V and 2 bases at J, with 17 bases between the two ends. The CDR3 is 16 residues long. This CDR3 is CASSHNPGLATYEQYF. The CDR3 DNA reads as TGTGCCAGCAGCCATAATCCGGGACTTGCTACCTACGAGCAGTACTTC.